This is a list of T cell receptor beta chains from one sample in a study of T-cell reconstitution after alpha-beta-depleted transplantation in children. TCRdb redid the calling of the PCR reads with MiXCR, one entry per CDR3 protein. The sample has about 500,000 distinct CDR3 sequences; approximately 29% are singletons. This specimen was PBMCs from the stem cell graft donor, taken from the stem cell graft. These receptors were obtained from a human donor who donated a stem cell graft to a child with aplastic anemia. The CDR3 runs from the conserved cysteine through the conserved F or W. D genes are given only for firm matches. Clone size is given for some rows only: seen once, a few or many times, or a class if the clone is expanded.

abundance	v_gene	j_gene	d_gene	CDR3nt	CDR3aa
-	TRBV20-1	TRBJ1-2	-	TGCAGTATAGAAACCGGGAGTAACTATGGCTACACCTTC	CSIETGSNYGYTF
-	TRBV4-3	TRBJ2-1	-	TGCGCCAGCAGCCAAGGGAATTACCGACACTCCTACAATGAGCAGTTCTTC	CASSQGNYRHSYNEQFF
-	TRBV6-1	TRBJ2-3	-	TGTGCCAGCATGATGACAGATACGCAGTATTTT	CASMMTDTQYF
few	TRBV29-1	TRBJ2-2	-	TGCAGCGTCAGATGGGCGTCAGGCGGGGAGCTGTTTTTT	CSVRWASGGELFF
-	TRBV29-1	TRBJ2-3	-	TGCAGCGTGGGGATCCAAGATACGCAGTATTTT	CSVGIQDTQYF
few	TRBV12-5	TRBJ2-1	TRBD2	TGTGCTAGTGGGACTAGCGGGAGTGCCAATGAGCAGTTCTTC	CASGTSGSANEQFF
few	TRBV2	TRBJ2-7	TRBD1	TGTGCCAGCAGTGAAGTCGGACAGGGGACCGAGCAGTACTTC	CASSEVGQGTEQYF
few	TRBV2	TRBJ2-5	-	TGTGCCAGCAGTGACTTGGCAAGAACCCAAGAGACCCAGTACTTC	CASSDLARTQETQYF
few	TRBV20-1	TRBJ2-7	-	TGCAGTGCCCACGAGGGGCCGAGCTCCTACGAGCAGTACTTC	CSAHEGPSSYEQYF
-	TRBV6-5	TRBJ2-2	-	TGTGCCAGCAGTTACTCCGGGATCGGGGAGCTGTTTTTT	CASSYSGIGELFF
-	TRBV29-1	TRBJ1-3	-	TGCAGCGTTGAGGCCCTCTCTGGAAACACCATATATTTT	CSVEALSGNTIYF
many	TRBV12-3/TRBV12-4	TRBJ2-5	-	TGTGCCAGCAGTTTACATGAGACCCAGTACTTC	CASSLHETQYF
-	TRBV15	TRBJ2-1	TRBD2	TGTGCCACCAGGGAGCGGGAGTCCCGCCTCAATGAGCAGTTCTTC	CATRERESRLNEQFF
-	TRBV6-2/TRBV6-3	TRBJ2-6	-	TGTGCCAGCAGCTTTGGGACAACTGGGGCCAACGTCCTGACTTTC	CASSFGTTGANVLTF
-	TRBV12-5	TRBJ2-3	-	TGTGCTAGTGGTTTGACTAGCACAGATACGCAGTATTTT	CASGLTSTDTQYF
-	TRBV15	TRBJ2-1	-	TGTGCCACCAGCGAGGGACTTGACGCCTACAATGAGCAGTTCTTC	CATSEGLDAYNEQFF
few	TRBV12-3/TRBV12-4	TRBJ2-3	-	TGTGCCAGATCGTGGGTTCGCACAGATACGCAGTATTTT	CARSWVRTDTQYF
few	TRBV28	TRBJ2-2	-	TGTGCCAGCAGTGAACGCCGCCGTGAGCTGTTTTTT	CASSERRRELFF
-	TRBV20-1	TRBJ1-5	TRBD1	TGCAGTGCAGGGGGACAGGCCCTCAGCAATCAGCCCCAGCATTTT	CSAGGQALSNQPQHF
-	TRBV6-6	TRBJ1-1	-	TGTGCCAGCAGTTACGGGCAGTTGACTGAAGCTTTCTTT	CASSYGQLTEAFF
-	TRBV29-1	TRBJ1-1	-	TGCAGCGTTAGGGAGTCCCCAGGAGAAGCTTTCTTT	CSVRESPGEAFF
few	TRBV3-1	TRBJ1-6	TRBD1	TGTGCCAGCAGCCAAACTTGGGCGGGACAGGGGTCGGGTAATTCACCCCTCCACTTT	CASSQTWAGQGSGNSPLHF
few	TRBV7-8	TRBJ1-1	-	TGTGCCAGCAGCTTAGCAGGGGCGGGGAACACTGAAGCTTTCTTT	CASSLAGAGNTEAFF
-	TRBV11-2	TRBJ1-5	-	TGTGCCAGCAGCTTAGGCGGGAGCTGGGATAGCAATCAGCCCCAGCATTTT	CASSLGGSWDSNQPQHF
-	TRBV18	TRBJ1-5	-	TGTGCCAGCTCACCACCGGGACTGAACAATCAGCCCCAGCATTTT	CASSPPGLNNQPQHF
-	TRBV6-1	TRBJ1-5	TRBD1	TGTGCCAGCAGTCCTTGGACAGGGGGCGTACCGTCGGCCCAGCATTTT	CASSPWTGGVPSAQHF
-	TRBV15	TRBJ2-2	TRBD1	TGTGCCACCAGCCGTAGGACAGGCAAGGGGACCGGGGAGCTGTTTTTT	CATSRRTGKGTGELFF
few	TRBV25-1	TRBJ1-1	-	TGTGCCAGCAGTGAGGGACGGACGAACACTGAAGCTTTCTTT	CASSEGRTNTEAFF
few	TRBV6-1	TRBJ1-2	-	TGTGCCACCAGATTGGGGACACTCCATGGCTACACCTTC	CATRLGTLHGYTF
-	TRBV27	TRBJ2-7	-	TGTGCCAGCAGTTTACATTCGGTTAGCGGTATTTACGAGCAGTACTTC	CASSLHSVSGIYEQYF
-	TRBV28	TRBJ1-5	TRBD1	TGTGCCAGCAGTTTACTGACAGGGGGCGGTCAGCCCCAGCATTTT	CASSLLTGGGQPQHF
-	TRBV5-5	TRBJ2-2	-	TGTGCCAGCAGCTCGGGACATACCGCTAAGGCCGGGGAGCTGTTTTTT	CASSSGHTAKAGELFF
once	TRBV4-3	TRBJ2-7	-	TGCGCCAGCAGCCAAGGACAGGGCGGGGACGAGCAGTACTTC	CASSQGQGGDEQYF
few	TRBV5-6	TRBJ1-4	-	TGTGCCAGCAGCTCCCTAAGTGGGGGCCGGGAAAAACTGTTTTTT	CASSSLSGGREKLFF
few	TRBV5-1	TRBJ1-1	-	TGCGCCAGCGGCCCCCGTGGGAACACTGAAGCTTTCTTT	CASGPRGNTEAFF
-	TRBV24-1	TRBJ1-1	-	TGTGCCACCAGTGATCGTACGATGACCTCGCCGGGGACCACTGAAGCTTTCTTT	CATSDRTMTSPGTTEAFF
few	TRBV5-6	TRBJ2-3	TRBD1	TGTGCCAGCAGCCGGGGACAGGTACTCACAGATACGCAGTATTTT	CASSRGQVLTDTQYF
-	TRBV18	TRBJ1-4	-	TGTGCCAGCTCACTCCGTGGGCAGGATAATGAAAAACTGTTTTTT	CASSLRGQDNEKLFF
-	TRBV20-1	TRBJ2-4	-	TGCAGTGCTAAGCATTTGGCTAGCGTTACAAACATTCAGTACTTC	CSAKHLASVTNIQYF
-	TRBV18	TRBJ1-5	-	TGTGCCAGCTCACCCACGAGGGTGCCAGTAGAAGGGAATCAGCCCCAGCATTTT	CASSPTRVPVEGNQPQHF
many	TRBV11-2	TRBJ2-3	TRBD1	TGTGCCAGCAGCTTGCGACAGGGAGATACGCAGTATTTT	CASSLRQGDTQYF
-	TRBV7-3	TRBJ2-1	TRBD2	TGTGCCAGCAGCTTAACGTTGTGGCTAGCGGGGTACAATGAGCAGTTCTTC	CASSLTLWLAGYNEQFF
-	TRBV15	TRBJ1-2	-	TGTGCCACCAGCAGAGATCGGGGGGGTGGCTACACCTTC	CATSRDRGGGYTF
-	TRBV12-5	TRBJ1-4	-	TGTGCTAGTGGCTTGTTGGGGGGTAAGCTTGAAAAACTGTTTTTT	CASGLLGGKLEKLFF
-	TRBV24-1	TRBJ2-5	TRBD2	TGTGCCACCAGTGAGCCGGGGGGAGAGACCCAGTACTTC	CATSEPGGETQYF
-	TRBV5-5	TRBJ1-1	TRBD1	TGTGCCAGCAGCCCCGGGGACAGGGTGAGCACTGAAGCTTTCTTT	CASSPGDRVSTEAFF
-	TRBV27	TRBJ2-1	-	TGTGCCAGCCAGAGGGGTAGACAGGACTACAATGAGCAGTTCTTC	CASQRGRQDYNEQFF
-	TRBV28	TRBJ2-7	-	TGTGCCAGCAGTTCCCCCGGGACTCTAACCTACGAGCAGTACTTC	CASSSPGTLTYEQYF
-	TRBV29-1	TRBJ1-2	-	TGCAGCGTTCCTCCTGCGGACAGCCCTTGGGGCTATGGCTACACCTTC	CSVPPADSPWGYGYTF